The 10 T cell receptor beta chains in this list originate from one sample, sequenced in a study of cytomegalovirus exposure and HLA in healthy donors. Primers included in the PCR were 60 Vbeta and 13 Jbeta primers. The repertoire was sequenced with immunoSEQ multiplex PCR; TCRdb's copy has only in-frame clones and lacks some. Found here are approximately 190,000 clones, about 86% of them singletons; the top ten hold less than 2%. The sequencing input was PBMCs. These receptors were obtained from a man in his forties in good health and CMV-seropositive.

About this clone itself: Compared with germline, one end of the junction differs, possibly owing to a read error. The chain recombines TRBV7-7 with TRBJ2-7, with TRBD1 matching over 9 bases. Germline V lookup: CDR1 SSHAT, CDR2 FNYEAQ (reference sequence). This CDR3 is 15 amino acids long. CDR3 in amino acids: CASSPGQGVFDEQYF. The CDR3 nucleotides are TGTGCTAGCAGCCCGGGACAGGGAGTTTTCGACGAGCAGTACTTC.

The chain employs TRBV5-4 and TRBJ2-7; a weak D match, TRBD2 (6 bases). Germline V gene lookup returns CDR1 SGHNT and CDR2 YYREEE (reference sequence). This CDR3 has 14 amino acids. V was shortened by 4 bases and J by 2 bases, with 13 bases between the two germline ends. The CDR3 is CASSASGPAYEQYF. The CDR3, as DNA: TGTGCCAGCAGCGCCAGCGGGCCTGCCTACGAGCAGTACTTC.

The V call is TRBV6-1, the J call TRBJ2-7; the match to TRBD1 covers 10 bases. The CDR3 sequence is 16 residues long. The germline CDR1 and CDR2 sequences are MNHNS and SASEGT. The V and J ends lost 2 bases and 7 bases, in that order; junction bases with no gene match: 11. In DNA form, the CDR3 reads TGTGCCAGCAGTGAAACGTCCGGGACAGGGGTTTGGGAGCAGTACTTC. Residues: CASSETSGTGVWEQYF.

The chain carries TRBV7-3 and TRBJ2-1, with TRBD2 identical over 9 bases. The CDR3 extends over 16 amino acids. The V gene end was trimmed by 5 bases and the J gene end by 2 bases; junction bases not matched to a gene: 7. Germline V gene sequence: CDR1 SGHTA, CDR2 FQGTGA. CDR3 protein: CASSLRLAATYNEQFF. The CDR3 DNA reads as TGTGCCAGCAGCCTTAGACTAGCGGCTACCTACAATGAGCAGTTCTTC. The entire variable domain, with the rest obtained from reference TRBV7-3 and TRBJ2-1, is as follows: GAGVSQTPSNKVTEKGKYVELRCDPISGHTALYWYRQSLGQGPEFLIYFQGTGAADDSGLPNDRFFAVRPEGSVSTLKIQRTERGDSAVYLCASSLRLAATYNEQFFGPGTRLTVL.

V gene TRBV29-1 combines with J gene TRBJ1-6; D unclear. CDR3 size: 11 residues. From germline, CDR1 is SQVTM and CDR2 ANQGSEA. Trimming took 5 bases from V and 15 from J, leaving 14 bases between them. CDR3 amino acids: CSVRGEGGLHF. The DNA of the CDR3 is TGCAGCGTTCGAGGCGAGGGAGGCCTCCACTTT.

The chain combines TRBV19 with TRBJ1-5; D is unresolved. CDR1 is LNHDA, CDR2 SQIVND, per germline (reference sequence). Trimming stripped 2 bases from V and 4 bases from J, with 15 bases between. This CDR3 comprises 16 residues. DNA for the CDR3: TGTGCCAGTAGTATAAATTTTCGGGGAGGGAATCAGCCCCAGCATTTT. Protein sequence: CASSINFRGGNQPQHF. Drawing the rest from reference TRBV19 and TRBJ1-5, the complete variable domain is DGGITQSPKYLFRKEGQNVTLSCEQNLNHDAMYWYRQDPGQGLRLIYYSQIVNDFQKGDIAEGYSVSREKKESFPLTVTSAQKNPTAFYLCASSINFRGGNQPQHFGDGTRLSIL.

The chain uses TRBV6-5 and TRBJ2-7, with D possibly being TRBD2 (5 bases). The CDR3 runs to 12 residues. The V end was cut by 4 bases, the J end by 10 bases, with 14 bases between. Germline CDR1 is MNHEY and CDR2 is SVGAGI. CDR3 sequence: CASSWVRDSQYF. CDR3 nucleotide sequence: TGTGCCAGCAGTTGGGTCCGGGATTCTCAGTACTTC.

The table lists this clone with a few counts. The chain recombines TRBV18 with TRBJ1-1; TRBD1 agrees at 9 bases. The junction had 7 bases not matched to a gene; V was cut back by 6 bases and J by 11 bases. The CDR3 runs to 12 residues. Germline V gene sequence: CDR1 KGHSH, CDR2 LQKENI. Here the CDR3 DNA reads TGTGCCAGCTCGCGGGACAGGGCCGGGGCTTTCTTT. It codes for CASSRDRAGAFF.

The chain links TRBV15 to TRBJ2-3; 9 bases match TRBD1. This CDR3 has 16 amino acids. Trimming removed 0 bases from V and 5 bases from J; junction bases left unmatched: 6. From germline, CDR1 is LNHNV and CDR2 YYDKDF (reference sequence). DNA for the CDR3: TGTGCCACCAGCAGAGACGGAACAGGGGGCGGAGATACGCAGTATTTT. Protein: CATSRDGTGGGDTQYF.

The chain couples TRBV10-1 to TRBJ2-7; maybe TRBD1 (6 bases). Germline V CDR1 and CDR2: WNHNN, SYGVQD (reference sequence). V lost 5 bases, J lost 3 bases, and 14 bases lay in between. This CDR3 contains 14 residues. CDR3 residues: CASSHRDELYEQYF. Written as DNA, the CDR3 is TGCGCCAGCAGTCACAGGGACGAACTCTACGAGCAGTACTTC.